This is a list of T cell receptor beta chains from one sample in a study of graft-versus-host responses after intestinal transplantation. Libraries were prepared by immunoSEQ multiplex PCR; TCRdb keeps only in-frame clonotypes and omits some of them. The sample includes about 40,000 clones, about 90% of them seen just once. Sequenced here: PBMCs, sampled approximately 320 days after intestinal transplant. These receptors all stem from a human patient who received an intestinal transplant, so some T cells may come from the graft donor. Each CDR3 is given with its conserved first and last residue. The order of the fields is V gene, D gene, clone size, J gene, CDR3 protein, CDR3 DNA. The D gene is left open where the match is weak. Not all rows give a size; the values are once, few, many and, for expanded clones, a class.

TRBV7-3	-	once	TRBJ2-5	CASSRPEKGETQYF	TGTGCCAGCAGCAGACCCGAAAAGGGGGAGACCCAGTACTTC
TRBV5-1	TRBD2	-	TRBJ2-1	CASSFRTSGGWPYNEQFF	TGCGCCAGCAGCTTTAGGACTAGCGGGGGTTGGCCCTACAATGAGCAGTTCTTC
TRBV9	TRBD2	-	TRBJ2-5	CASSTRGRAQETQYF	TGTGCCAGCAGTACCCGCGGGAGGGCCCAGGAGACCCAGTACTTC
TRBV10-3	TRBD1	-	TRBJ1-2	CAISDRGEGYTF	TGTGCCATCAGTGACAGGGGGGAGGGCTACACCTTC
TRBV19	TRBD1	-	TRBJ1-5	CASSKRDRGQPQHF	TGTGCCAGTAGTAAAAGGGACAGGGGTCAGCCCCAGCATTTT
TRBV9	-	-	TRBJ1-1	CASSAGGAENTEAFF	TGTGCCAGCAGCGCCGGGGGCGCAGAGAACACTGAAGCTTTCTTT
TRBV7-9	TRBD2	-	TRBJ2-3	CAGGDYAADTQYF	TGTGCCGGTGGGGACTACGCGGCAGATACGCAGTATTTT
TRBV5-5	TRBD1	-	TRBJ1-5	CASSMGQGHQPQHF	TGTGCCAGCAGCATGGGACAGGGGCATCAGCCCCAGCATTTT
TRBV19	-	-	TRBJ1-1	CASSILLGDATEAFF	TGTGCCAGTAGTATTCTCTTGGGGGATGCCACTGAAGCTTTCTTT
TRBV5-6	-	-	TRBJ2-5	CASSSDSRPQTQYF	TGTGCCAGCAGCTCGGACAGTCGCCCTCAGACCCAGTACTTC
TRBV2	-	-	TRBJ2-2	CASNAHNTGELFF	TGTGCCAGCAATGCACATAACACCGGGGAGCTGTTTTTT
TRBV6-6	-	-	TRBJ1-6	CASSPPNSPLHF	TGTGCCAGCAGTCCACCTAATTCACCCCTCCACTTT
TRBV4-2	TRBD2	-	TRBJ2-1	CASSQAGAGIRNEQFF	TGTGCCAGCAGCCAAGCAGGAGCGGGAATACGCAATGAGCAGTTCTTC
TRBV21-1	-	-	TRBJ2-1	CASSIRGADKHNEQFF	TGTGCCAGCAGCATACGCGGTGCGGACAAACACAATGAGCAGTTCTTC
TRBV5-1	-	-	TRBJ2-5	CASSFGDQETQYF	TGCGCCAGCAGCTTCGGGGACCAAGAGACCCAGTACTTC
TRBV30	-	-	TRBJ2-7	CAWIGGSSIYEQYF	TGTGCCTGGATAGGGGGGAGTTCTATCTACGAGCAGTACTTC
TRBV19	TRBD1	-	TRBJ2-2	CASSIPRTGWGIGELFF	TGTGCCAGTAGTATCCCCCGGACAGGCTGGGGGATCGGGGAGCTGTTTTTT
TRBV6-1	-	-	TRBJ1-5	CASKGVGGNQPQHF	TGTGCCAGCAAAGGAGTGGGCGGCAATCAGCCCCAGCATTTT
TRBV5-4	TRBD1	once	TRBJ2-5	CASSLGDRGRETQYF	TGTGCCAGCAGCTTGGGGGACAGGGGACGGGAGACCCAGTACTTC
TRBV11-2	-	once	TRBJ1-5	CASGLNRARDQPQHF	TGTGCCAGCGGCTTAAATCGAGCGAGGGATCAGCCCCAGCATTTT
TRBV11-1	TRBD2	-	TRBJ2-3	CASSLAGTRNTDTQYF	TGTGCCAGCAGCTTAGCCGGGACTAGGAACACAGATACGCAGTATTTT
TRBV28	TRBD2	once	TRBJ2-3	CASNPLQPGLAGGHTDTQYF	TGTGCCAGCAATCCCCTTCAACCGGGACTAGCGGGAGGACACACAGATACGCAGTATTTT
TRBV19	-	-	TRBJ2-7	CARTVQYF	TGTGCCAGGACAGTGCAGTACTTC
TRBV7-2	TRBD1	-	TRBJ1-5	CASSSPGQGYQPQHF	TGTGCCAGCAGCTCTCCGGGACAGGGCTATCAGCCCCAGCATTTT
TRBV7-7	-	-	TRBJ2-5	CASSLVGETQYF	TGTGCTAGCAGCTTAGTCGGAGAGACCCAGTACTTC
TRBV29-1	TRBD2	-	TRBJ2-5	CSAAPGTSGQETQYF	TGCAGCGCGGCCCCCGGGACTAGCGGACAAGAGACCCAGTACTTC
TRBV5-1	-	once	TRBJ2-1	CASSLAPVEGKLF	TGCGCCAGCAGCTTGGCCCCAGTGGAGGGAAAGCTCTTC
TRBV9	-	-	TRBJ1-2	CASSVGQEAPYGYTF	TGTGCCAGCAGCGTAGGACAGGAAGCGCCCTATGGCTACACCTTC
TRBV6-5	-	-	TRBJ2-2	CASSNRVAGELFF	TGTGCCAGCAGTAACAGGGTGGCCGGGGAGCTGTTTTTT
TRBV2	TRBD1	-	TRBJ2-7	CASSLDGTGIYEQYF	TGTGCCAGCAGTTTGGACGGGACAGGCATCTACGAGCAGTACTTC
TRBV7-3	-	-	TRBJ2-1	CASRSPEGEQFF	TGTGCCAGCAGATCACCCGAGGGTGAGCAGTTCTTC
TRBV5-1	-	-	TRBJ2-1	CASSLPQSYNEQFF	TGCGCCAGCAGCTTGCCACAGTCCTACAATGAGCAGTTCTTC
TRBV2	TRBD2	-	TRBJ2-7	CASSEVRASGLYEQYF	TGTGCCAGCAGTGAAGTGAGGGCTAGCGGGTTGTACGAGCAGTACTTC
TRBV9	-	-	TRBJ1-2	CASSFSPFLLGNYGYTF	TGTGCCAGCAGCTTTAGTCCCTTCCTCTTGGGTAACTATGGCTACACCTTC
TRBV28	-	-	TRBJ2-4	CASSFRTGVSNIQYF	TGTGCCAGCAGTTTTCGGACCGGAGTATCAAACATTCAGTACTTC
TRBV5-1	-	-	TRBJ2-7	CASSFDITTSYEQYF	TGCGCCAGCAGCTTCGACATCACAACGAGCTACGAGCAGTACTTC
TRBV5-4	-	-	TRBJ2-2	CASSLDLAGELFF	TGTGCCAGCAGCTTGGATTTGGCCGGGGAGCTGTTTTTT
TRBV28	TRBD1	-	TRBJ2-7	CASSRSGTAYEQYF	TGTGCCAGCAGTCGATCAGGGACAGCTTACGAGCAGTACTTC
TRBV7-2	TRBD1	once	TRBJ2-7	CATNRDSSYEQYF	TGTGCCACCAACCGGGACAGCTCCTACGAGCAGTACTTC
TRBV6-5	-	-	TRBJ1-2	CASSLIPRGRGYTF	TGTGCCAGCAGTTTGATCCCCCGGGGCCGAGGCTACACCTTC